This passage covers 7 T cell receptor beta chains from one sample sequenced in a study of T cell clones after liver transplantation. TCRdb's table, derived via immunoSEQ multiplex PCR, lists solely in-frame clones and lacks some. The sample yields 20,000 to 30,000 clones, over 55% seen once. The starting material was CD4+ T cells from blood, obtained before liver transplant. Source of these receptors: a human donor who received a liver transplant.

The CDR3 loop reads CASSQGLGGEQYV. CDR3 DNA sequence: TGCGCCAGCAGCCAAGGACTTGGGGGGGAGCAGTACGTC. The chain combines TRBV4-3 with TRBJ2-7; a weak D match, TRBD2 (6 bases). Trimming left V 1 base short and J 7 bases short, with 11 bases between. The CDR3 length is 13 residues. Germline assignment: CDR1 LGHNA and CDR2 YSLEER.

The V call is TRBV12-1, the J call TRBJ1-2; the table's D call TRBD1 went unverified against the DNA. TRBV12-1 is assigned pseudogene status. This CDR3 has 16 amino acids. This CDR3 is CASSFGGQGANYGYTF. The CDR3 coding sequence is TGTGCCAGCAGCTTTGGGGGACAGGGGGCTAACTATGGCTACACCTTC.

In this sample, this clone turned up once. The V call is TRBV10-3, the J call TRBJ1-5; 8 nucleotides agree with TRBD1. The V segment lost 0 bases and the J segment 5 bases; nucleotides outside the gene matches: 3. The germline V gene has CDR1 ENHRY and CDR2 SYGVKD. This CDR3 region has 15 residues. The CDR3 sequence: CAISESNRGDQPQHF. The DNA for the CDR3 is TGTGCCATCAGTGAGTCGAACAGGGGGGATCAGCCCCAGCATTTT.

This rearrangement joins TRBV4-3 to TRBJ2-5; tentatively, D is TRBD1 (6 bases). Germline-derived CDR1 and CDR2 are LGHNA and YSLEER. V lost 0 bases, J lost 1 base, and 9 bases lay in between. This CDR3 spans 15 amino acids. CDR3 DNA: TGCGCCAGCAGCCAAGATGCGGACAGCCAAGAGACCCAGTACTTC. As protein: CASSQDADSQETQYF.

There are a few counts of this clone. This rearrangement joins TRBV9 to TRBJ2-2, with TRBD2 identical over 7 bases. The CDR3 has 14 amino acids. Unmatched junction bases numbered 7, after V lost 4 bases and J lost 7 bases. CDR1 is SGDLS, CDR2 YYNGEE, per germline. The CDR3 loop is CASSSTSADGELFF. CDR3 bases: TGTGCCAGCAGCTCCACTAGCGCGGACGGGGAGCTGTTTTTT.

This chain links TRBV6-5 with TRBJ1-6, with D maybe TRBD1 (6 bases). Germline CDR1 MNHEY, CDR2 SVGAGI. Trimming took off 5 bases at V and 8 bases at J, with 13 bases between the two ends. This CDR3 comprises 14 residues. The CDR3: CASSRQAADSPLHF. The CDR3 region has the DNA TGTGCCAGCAGTAGACAGGCGGCGGATTCACCCCTCCACTTT.

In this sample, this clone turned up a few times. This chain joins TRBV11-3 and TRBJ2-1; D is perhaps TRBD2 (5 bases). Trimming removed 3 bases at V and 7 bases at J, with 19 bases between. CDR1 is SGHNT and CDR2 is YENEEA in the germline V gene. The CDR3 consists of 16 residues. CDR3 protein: CASSLLSGIVKNEQFF. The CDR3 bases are TGTGCCAGCAGCTTGCTGTCGGGAATCGTGAAAAATGAGCAGTTCTTC.